Listed here are 32 T cell receptor beta chains from one sample, sequenced in a study of technical replicates of blood from a few donors. Libraries were prepared by immunoSEQ multiplex PCR; TCRdb keeps only in-frame clonotypes and omits some of them. The data show 95,000 or so clones, 85% to 95% seen once. The sequencing sample was made of T cells isolated from PBMCs. The receptors were sampled from a human donor in good health.

For the CDR3, the DNA is TGCGCCAGCAGCTTGGTGGACAGGGTCGCGATTTACGAGCAGTACTTC. Translation gives CASSLVDRVAIYEQYF. The rearrangement links TRBV5-1 to TRBJ2-7; 8 nucleotides align to TRBD1. The CDR3 covers 16 residues. V was pared by 0 bases and J by 4 bases, with 9 bases of the junction left unmatched. The germline CDR1 and CDR2 sequences are SGHRS and YFSETQ.

The V and J genes are TRBV2 and TRBJ1-1; D uncertain. Germline CDR1 is SNHLY and CDR2 is FYNNEI. V was cut by 3 bases and J by 6 bases, with 5 bases left in between. The CDR3 contains 11 residues. The CDR3 sequence: CASSEAAEAFF. The CDR3 bases are TGTGCCAGCAGTGAGGCAGCTGAAGCTTTCTTT.

The rearrangement joins TRBV15 to TRBJ1-5, with a possible D match to TRBD1 (5 bases). V was cut by 1 base and J by 2 bases, with 9 bases left in between. CDR3 length equals 15 residues. Germline-derived CDR1 and CDR2 are LNHNV and YYDKDF (reference sequence). CDR3 region: CATSRGWGGNQPQHF. As DNA, the CDR3 is TGTGCCACCAGCAGAGGGTGGGGGGGCAATCAGCCCCAGCATTTT.

J is TRBJ1-2 and V is TRBV15; D ambiguous. Germline-derived CDR1 and CDR2 are LNHNV and YYDKDF (reference sequence). The CDR3 covers 17 residues. Trimming cost V 0 bases and J 4 bases, with 18 bases left between them. The CDR3 protein is CATSRDRALGGIYGYTF. For the CDR3, the DNA is TGTGCCACCAGCAGAGATAGGGCCCTAGGAGGTATCTATGGCTACACCTTC.

The chain links TRBV11-2 to TRBJ2-1; D possibly corresponds to TRBD2 (6 bases). The V gene's germline CDR1 is SGHAT and CDR2 FQNNGV. V was pared by 3 bases and J by 3 bases, with 12 bases between. This CDR3 spans 15 amino acids. CDR3 sequence (DNA): TGTGCCAGCAGCTTCGGGACTCGAAGCTACAATGAGCAGTTCTTC. The encoded protein is CASSFGTRSYNEQFF. The variable domain in full, completed from reference TRBV11-2 and TRBJ2-1, reads EAGVAQSPRYKIIEKRQSVAFWCNPISGHATLYWYQQILGQGPKLLIQFQNNGVVDDSQLPKDRFSAERLKGVDSTLKIQPAKLEDSAVYLCASSFGTRSYNEQFFGPGTRLTVL.

The genes are TRBV27 and TRBJ2-7, with D maybe TRBD1 (6 bases). V lost 8 bases and J 3 bases, leaving 20 bases between the germline ends. CDR3 length: 15 residues. CDR1 is MNHEY and CDR2 is SMNVEV in the germline V gene (reference sequence). The CDR3: CASWSWGRTYYEQYF. The CDR3, as DNA: TGTGCCAGCTGGTCCTGGGGGCGCACCTACTACGAGCAGTACTTC.

The V gene is TRBV6-1, the J gene TRBJ2-7; TRBD2 matches 10 bases. The V segment lost 0 bases and the J segment 4 bases; nucleotides outside the gene matches: 6. Germline loops: CDR1 MNHNS, CDR2 SASEGT. The CDR3 has 16 amino acids. The CDR3 reads CASSEAYPTSGYEQYF. The CDR3 DNA sequence: TGTGCCAGCAGTGAAGCCTACCCGACTAGCGGGTACGAGCAGTACTTC.

V usage is TRBV7-2 and J usage is TRBJ2-1; 7 nucleotides agree with TRBD1. V dropped 1 base and J dropped 10; count of bases not matched to a gene: 1. CDR3 length equals 12 residues. CDR1 and CDR2 from the germline V gene are SGHTA and FQGNSA. Written as DNA, the CDR3 is TGTGCCAGCAGCTTAGAAGGGGGCGAGCAGTTCTTC. Translation gives CASSLEGGEQFF.

V and J are TRBV5-8 and TRBJ1-1; 10 nucleotides match TRBD1. The CDR3 is made up of 15 amino acids. Unmatched junction bases numbered 3, after V lost 4 bases and J lost 0 bases. Germline assignment: CDR1 SGHTS and CDR2 YDEGEE. The CDR3 region is CASSRDRGMNTEAFF. CDR3 bases: TGTGCCAGCAGCCGGGACAGGGGCATGAACACTGAAGCTTTCTTT.

This rearrangement joins TRBV16 to TRBJ1-4; 8 nucleotides match TRBD1. Germline trimming cut 5 bases from V and 5 bases from J; bases unmatched to any gene: 4. The germline gives CDR1 KGHSY, CDR2 FQNENV. This CDR3 comprises 14 residues. Here the CDR3 DNA reads TGTGCCAGCAGCGGGACAGGCCTAAATGAAAAACTGTTTTTT. It is translated as CASSGTGLNEKLFF.

The V and J genes are TRBV7-2 and TRBJ2-1; TRBD2 agrees at 11 bases. CDR3 length: 14 residues. Looked up from germline, CDR1 is SGHTA and CDR2 is FQGNSA. The trim removed 7 bases at V and 9 bases at J, leaving 8 bases unmatched. As DNA, the CDR3 is TGTGCCAGCACCCAACTAGCGGGAGAAGTTGAGCAGTTCTTC. It translates to CASTQLAGEVEQFF.

This clone was seen just once. The CDR3 DNA is TGTGCCAGTAGTATAGACCCTAGTCATCAGCCCCAGCATTTT. It encodes CASSIDPSHQPQHF. The V call is TRBV19, the J call TRBJ1-5; D unresolved. Germline CDR1 LNHDA, CDR2 SQIVND (reference sequence). The CDR3 is made up of 14 amino acids. V lost 0 bases, J lost 5 bases, and 8 bases lay in between.

The chain combines TRBV27 with TRBJ2-1; the D gene is possibly TRBD2 (6 bases). Germline lookup yields CDR1 MNHEY and CDR2 SMNVEV (reference sequence). The ends were cut back, 1 base at V and 2 bases at J, with 9 bases in the middle. There are 15 residues in the CDR3. The CDR3 DNA is TGTGCCAGCAGTTTATTGCGGGGCCCCTACAATGAGCAGTTCTTC. Translation: CASSLLRGPYNEQFF.

This clone was seen once. The chain joins TRBV7-9 to TRBJ1-4; 7 nucleotides align to TRBD1. V lost 5 bases, J lost 5 bases, and 8 bases stayed unmatched. CDR1 and CDR2 from the germline V gene are SEHNR and FQNEAQ (reference sequence). The CDR3 length is 15 residues. DNA for the CDR3: TGTGCCAGCAGCGATAAACAGGGGACCAATGAAAAACTGTTTTTT. The encoded protein is CASSDKQGTNEKLFF.

The chain has TRBV10-3 and TRBJ1-4, with D possibly matching TRBD1 (5 bases). The germline CDR1 and CDR2 sequences are ENHRY and SYGVKD. V gave up 5 bases and J gave up 5 bases, with 18 bases separating them. CDR3 length: 16 amino acids. In nucleotides, the CDR3 is TGTGCCATCAGTCGAGCTGGTTCGGGACTGAATGAAAAACTGTTTTTT. Residues: CAISRAGSGLNEKLFF.

The chain is built from TRBV10-3 and TRBJ2-7; 13 bases fit TRBD2. The germline gives CDR1 ENHRY, CDR2 SYGVKD. The CDR3 extends over 12 amino acids. V was pared by 9 bases and J by 6 bases, with 2 bases of the junction left unmatched. The CDR3 region is CAIGLAGVEQYF. CDR3 DNA: TGTGCCATAGGACTAGCGGGAGTCGAGCAGTACTTC.

The J gene is TRBJ1-2, the V gene TRBV7-9; the D is unclear. In germline, CDR1 is SEHNR, CDR2 FQNEAQ (reference sequence). Trimming left V 3 bases short and J 4 bases short, with 6 bases between. The CDR3 consists of 12 residues. DNA of the CDR3: TGTGCCAGCAGCTTCTTTCGCTATGGCTACACCTTC. The encoded protein is CASSFFRYGYTF.

This rearrangement joins TRBV9 to TRBJ2-7; 8 positions match TRBD1. Germline lookup yields CDR1 SGDLS and CDR2 YYNGEE. The ends lost 2 bases at V and 2 bases at J; junction bases unmatched: 3. The CDR3 is made up of 14 amino acids. The CDR3 sequence is CASSVGQAAYEQYF. The CDR3 coding sequence is TGTGCCAGCAGCGTGGGACAGGCGGCCTACGAGCAGTACTTC.

This clone was picked up a small number of times. V gene TRBV19 combines with J gene TRBJ1-1, with D possibly being TRBD1 (5 bases). Germline assignment: CDR1 LNHDA and CDR2 SQIVND (reference sequence). V dropped 3 bases and J dropped 1 base, with 15 bases sitting between them. This CDR3 has 16 amino acids. CDR3 protein: CASSIGPGEANTEAFF. Written as DNA, the CDR3 is TGTGCCAGTAGTATCGGTCCGGGGGAGGCGAACACTGAAGCTTTCTTT.

This clone showed up just once. This chain joins TRBV27 and TRBJ2-1; 8 bases are shared with TRBD2. The CDR3 contains 15 residues. V shed 2 bases and J 8 bases; nucleotides not matched to a gene: 8. Per the germline V gene, CDR1 is MNHEY and CDR2 is SMNVEV (reference sequence). For the CDR3, the DNA is TGTGCCAGCAGTTTAACCGTCCGGGGGGGTCATGAGCAGTTCTTC. This gives the protein CASSLTVRGGHEQFF.

The V call is TRBV27, the J call TRBJ2-2, with D tentatively TRBD1 (6 bases). CDR1 and CDR2 from the germline V gene are MNHEY and SMNVEV (reference sequence). The V and J ends lost 8 bases and 6 bases respectively, with 19 bases between them. The CDR3 totals 15 residues. The CDR3 DNA reads as TGTGCCAGCGGATCCCTTGTACAGGGCTCCGGGGAGCTGTTTTTT. This encodes CASGSLVQGSGELFF.

The chain is built from TRBV5-8 and TRBJ2-6; 9 bases agree with TRBD1. This CDR3 contains 17 residues. J lost 4 bases, V lost 0 bases, and 5 bases had no gene match. Germline-derived CDR1 and CDR2 are SGHTS and YDEGEE. The CDR3 loop is CASSLELGTGGANVLTF. DNA for the CDR3: TGTGCCAGCAGCTTGGAGTTGGGGACAGGGGGGGCCAACGTCCTGACTTTC.

This chain joins TRBV2 and TRBJ1-2; 8 bases match TRBD1. Germline lookup yields CDR1 SNHLY and CDR2 FYNNEI. With V trimmed by 6 bases and J by 3 bases, 6 bases remained unmatched. This CDR3 comprises 14 residues. CDR3 amino acids: CASRTQGAYYGYTF. CDR3 bases: TGTGCCAGCAGAACGCAGGGGGCTTACTATGGCTACACCTTC.

V usage is TRBV5-1 and J usage is TRBJ1-1; D not resolved. Germline CDR1 is SGHRS and CDR2 is YFSETQ. The CDR3 consists of 13 residues. The V gene lost 0 bases and the J gene lost 2 bases, with 5 bases spanning the gap. CDR3 bases: TGCGCCAGCAGCTTGGTTCCTAACACTGAAGCTTTCTTT. It is translated as CASSLVPNTEAFF.

The sample holds one count of this clone. A junction boundary mismatches the germline segment, possibly from a read error. The V gene is TRBV10-2, the J gene TRBJ1-5; D gene ambiguous. Germline lookup yields CDR1 WSHSY and CDR2 SAAADI. The CDR3 is 13 amino acids. Here the CDR3 reads CASSEPGDQAQHF. In DNA, the CDR3 is TGCGCCAGCAGTGAGCCAGGTGATCAGGCCCAGCATTTT.

The J gene is TRBJ1-1, the V gene TRBV18; no reliable D call. The CDR3 runs to 13 residues. V shed 0 bases and J shed 8 bases, with 10 bases lying between them. The germline CDR1 and CDR2 sequences are KGHSH and LQKENI. The CDR3 nucleotides are TGTGCCAGCTCACCACCAAGCCGAGAAGAAGCTTTCTTT. Protein product: CASSPPSREEAFF.

The V call is TRBV6-1, the J call TRBJ2-5, with 7 bases that match TRBD2. There are 13 residues in the CDR3. The ends lost 6 bases at V and 5 bases at J; junction bases unmatched: 6. From germline, CDR1 is MNHNS and CDR2 SASEGT. CDR3 DNA: TGTGCCAGCAGGTGGGCGGGAGAGGAGACCCAGTACTTC. Amino acids: CASRWAGEETQYF.

The V gene is TRBV5-5, the J gene TRBJ2-7; TRBD1 aligns across 9 bases. Germline CDR1 is SGHKS and CDR2 is YYEKEE (reference sequence). V dropped 0 bases and J dropped 5; count of bases not matched to a gene: 6. The CDR3 has 15 residues. CDR3 coding DNA: TGTGCCAGCAGCTTGGAGGGACAGGGTGCCCACGAGCAGTACTTC. The encoded protein is CASSLEGQGAHEQYF.

J is TRBJ1-1 and V is TRBV6-5; 9 bases map to TRBD1. CDR3 length equals 15 residues. The V gene end was trimmed by 6 bases and the J gene end by 0 bases; junction bases not matched to a gene: 5. Germline V lookup: CDR1 MNHEY, CDR2 SVGAGI. This chain's CDR3 is CASRTGGFMNTEAFF. DNA for the CDR3: TGTGCCAGCAGGACAGGGGGTTTCATGAACACTGAAGCTTTCTTT.

Comments on this clone: The germline gene is not matched at one end of the junction; a read error may be the cause. This chain connects TRBV4-3 to TRBJ2-7; 12 bases map to TRBD2. The length of the CDR3 is 16 residues. CDR1 and CDR2 (germline): LGHNA, YSLEER. CDR3 loop: CASSFLTSGSSHEQYF. The CDR3 coding sequence is TGCGCCAGCAGCTTCCTGACTAGCGGGAGCTCCCACGAGCAGTACTTC.

The CDR3: CASSWGLAREQYF. CDR3 coding DNA: TGTGCCAGTAGTTGGGGACTAGCTCGCGAGCAGTACTTC. This chain links TRBV19 with TRBJ2-7, with 9 bases aligning to TRBD2. Germline loops: CDR1 LNHDA, CDR2 SQIVND (reference sequence). This CDR3 spans 13 amino acids. V lost 5 bases and J lost 6; bases outside the gene matches: 5.

The chain is built from TRBV7-2 and TRBJ2-5, with D possibly matching TRBD2 (7 bases). The CDR3 has 13 residues. Germline values: CDR1 SGHTA, CDR2 FQGNSA. V was trimmed by 7 bases and J by 5 bases, leaving 14 bases between them. Here the CDR3 reads CASNLGGAETQYF. CDR3 coding DNA: TGTGCCAGCAATCTAGGGGGGGCGGAGACCCAGTACTTC.